The clone carrying this T cell receptor beta chain turned up a few times. Its antigen remains unknown. Sequencing targeted expressed TCRB transcripts, as all isolated RNA had been reverse transcribed. Clones were sequenced by immunoSEQ multiplex PCR, and TCRdb holds only the in-frame ones, with some missing. The table records 640,000 or so clones, roughly an eighth of them present only once. This entry is derived from a study of beta chain features in type 1 diabetes. Findings and caveats of the study: When Type 1 diabetes patients were examined, their TCRB CDR3s proved moderately but significantly shorter in all four CD4+ subsets.

V lost 1 base and J 8 bases, leaving 6 bases between the germline ends. The germline gives CDR1 DFQATT, CDR2 SNEGSKA (reference sequence). The CDR3 totals 11 residues. Sequenced input: naive CD4+ T cells from blood. The sequence derives from a man between 18 and 35 years old with type 1 diabetes. The chain has TRBV20-1 and TRBJ2-1, with no clear D. CDR3 DNA sequence: TGCAGTGCTAGAGCAGTCTATGAGCAGTTCTTC. Translating it yields CSARAVYEQFF.